One and the same sample provided the 12 T cell receptor beta chains below, sequenced in a study of blood T cells in healthy people across ages. For the second PCR, which ran for 7 to 11 cycles, a sample-barcoded 5' primer and a J-beta primer mix were used. TCRdb re-analysed the 5' RACE reads in MiXCR, keeping a single row per CDR3 protein. In the table there are about 590,000 distinct CDR3 sequences, about 30% of which are singletons. Sequenced input: blood. These receptors originate from an elderly woman in good health.

This clonotype has ten or more counts. The rearrangement links TRBV12-3 or TRBV12-4 to TRBJ2-5; no clear D gene. The CDR3 has 14 amino acids. V lost 3 bases and J lost 1, with 9 bases in between. The CDR3 region is CASSLKRAQETQYF. In DNA form, the CDR3 reads TGTGCCAGCAGTTTGAAAAGGGCCCAAGAGACCCAGTACTTC.

The sample holds many counts of this clonotype. The chain employs TRBV7-8 and TRBJ2-3; no definite D call. With 4 bases removed from V and 8 bases from J, the gap between germline ends came to 7 bases. Germline V gives CDR1 SGHVS, CDR2 FQNEAQ. There are 11 residues in the CDR3. CDR3 DNA sequence: TGTGCCAGCAGCTGGGAAGGTACGCAGTATTTT. This sequence encodes CASSWEGTQYF. Together with reference TRBV7-8 and TRBJ2-3, the CDR3 gives the full variable domain: GAGVSQSPRYKVAKRGQDVALRCDPISGHVSLFWYQQALGQGPEFLTYFQNEAQLDKSGLPSDRFFAERPEGSVSTLKIQRTQQEDSAVYLCASSWEGTQYFGPGTRLTVL.

This clonotype has at least ten counts. V is TRBV5-1 and J is TRBJ1-1; possible D gene TRBD1, 5 bases. Deletions cut 2 bases from V and 1 base from J, with 9 bases between. In germline, CDR1 is SGHRS, CDR2 YFSETQ. This CDR3 contains 14 residues. CDR3 nucleotide sequence: TGCGCCAGCAGCTTTTCAGGGAGGAACACTGAAGCTTTCTTT. Translating gives CASSFSGRNTEAFF.

Concerning this clonotype: This may come from a read error, since a much larger clone is one base off. This chain connects TRBV7-8 to TRBJ2-1; 8 bases are a match to TRBD2. The CDR3 length is 15 residues. The ends lost 1 base at V and 10 bases at J; junction bases unmatched: 9. CDR1 SGHVS and CDR2 FQNEAQ come from the germline V gene. The CDR3 region is CASSLDRLASYEQFF. CDR3 sequence (DNA): TGTGCCAGCAGCTTAGACCGACTAGCGTCCTACGAGCAGTTCTTC.

This clonotype appeared a few times. The V call is TRBV13, the J call TRBJ2-3; unclear D gene. V lost 0 bases and J 8 bases, leaving 9 bases between the germline ends. This CDR3 is 13 amino acids long. Germline V gene lookup returns CDR1 PRHDT and CDR2 FYEKMQ (reference sequence). The CDR3 is CASSLGSRSTQYF. The CDR3 DNA reads as TGTGCCAGCAGCTTAGGGTCCCGGAGTACGCAGTATTTT.

The chain uses TRBV6-6 and TRBJ2-2, with D hard to call. The length of the CDR3 is 12 residues. Germline assignment: CDR1 MNHNY and CDR2 SVGAGI (reference sequence). V shed 2 bases and J shed 8 bases, with 6 bases lying between them. CDR3 sequence: CASSYGEGELFF. CDR3 DNA: TGTGCCAGCAGTTACGGAGAGGGGGAGCTGTTTTTT.

This chain links TRBV20-1 with TRBJ1-3; D is perhaps TRBD1 (6 bases). The CDR3 is 16 residues long. CDR1 is DFQATT and CDR2 is SNEGSKA in the germline V gene (reference sequence). Between the trimmed V and J ends, which lost 0 bases and 1 base, there was a span of 13 bases. The CDR3 nucleotides are TGCAGTGCTAGAGATCCGGGGACATTTTCTGGAAACACCATATATTTT. It specifies CSARDPGTFSGNTIYF.

There are many counts of this clonotype. The V and J genes are TRBV20-1 and TRBJ2-3; 11 nucleotides match TRBD1. Trimming cost V 5 bases and J 6 bases; bases outside gene matches: 10. This CDR3 contains 15 residues. From germline, CDR1 is DFQATT and CDR2 SNEGSKA (reference sequence). CDR3: CSAEMGQGVMDTQYF. The CDR3 DNA is TGCAGTGCTGAGATGGGACAGGGGGTAATGGATACGCAGTATTTT.

This clonotype was detected many times. The rearrangement uses TRBV12-3 or TRBV12-4 and TRBJ1-5; D is ambiguous. The CDR3 extends over 15 amino acids. Trimming stripped 6 bases from V and 1 base from J, with 13 bases between. CDR3 bases: TGTGCCAGCAGCCTTGGCACAACAAGCAATCAGCCCCAGCATTTT. Protein: CASSLGTTSNQPQHF.

In its sample, this clonotype was seen many times. The chain carries TRBV7-2 and TRBJ2-7; D ambiguous. The CDR3 runs 14 residues. The germline V and J ends were trimmed by 5 bases and 2 bases, with 13 bases remaining between them. Germline V gene data show CDR1 as SGHTA and CDR2 as FQGNSA. CDR3 amino acids: CASSTLTGPYEQYF. The CDR3 coding sequence is TGTGCCAGCAGCACACTGACTGGTCCCTACGAGCAGTACTTC.

This chain uses TRBV11-1 with TRBJ2-7, with 10 bases identical to TRBD2. CDR1 is SGHAT and CDR2 is FQDESV in the germline V gene (reference sequence). The trim removed 6 bases at V and 4 bases at J, leaving 6 bases unmatched. This CDR3 is built from 14 residues. CDR3 loop: CASRHSSGGYEQYF. The DNA of the CDR3 is TGTGCCAGCAGACATTCTAGCGGGGGATACGAGCAGTACTTC.

As regards this clonotype: A read error is possible here, since a much larger clone lies one base away. The chain links TRBV3-1 to TRBJ2-1, with unresolved D. The J call may be wrong; the DNA end is better matched by TRBJ2-7. The CDR3 loop spans 15 amino acids. Germline V gives CDR1 LGHDT, CDR2 YNNKEL (reference sequence). CDR3 sequence (DNA): TGTGCCAGCAGCCAAGAAGGGTCCTCCTACAATGAGCAGTACTTC. Translated, it gives CASSQEGSSYNEQYF.